The entry below describes one T cell receptor (beta chain). The antigen is unknown. These data originate in a study of T cells and Merkel cell carcinoma outcomes. Study-level findings and limits: Merkel cell carcinoma outcomes were reportedly predicted by repertoire and T-cell density.

The CDR3 consists of 14 residues. CDR1 MNHNY and CDR2 SVGAGI come from the germline V gene (reference sequence). V gave up 0 bases and J gave up 4 bases, with 7 bases separating them. Profiled with immunoSEQ multiplex PCR; TCRdb holds only in-frame clones, not every one. Here the sample spans some 6,000 clones, more than 70% being singletons. This clonotype was obtained from a human donor with Merkel cell carcinoma. Some clones in this sample may be carry-over from other donors' samples. The sample consisted of tumor tissue from Merkel cell carcinoma. V usage is TRBV6-6 and J usage is TRBJ1-5, with a weak D call TRBD1 (6 bases). The CDR3 nucleotides are TGTGCCAGCAGTTACTCGGGGGCTAATCAGCCCCAGCATTTT. It encodes CASSYSGANQPQHF.